The 8 T cell receptor beta chains listed next were all sequenced from one sample in a study of cytomegalovirus exposure and HLA in healthy donors. The repertoire was sequenced with immunoSEQ multiplex PCR; TCRdb's copy has only in-frame clones and lacks some. The sample lists over 200,000 clones; 70% to 90% were seen once. Sequenced: PBMCs. The receptor set was obtained from a woman between 18 and 29 years old in good health and CMV-seronegative.

CDR3 sequence (DNA): TGTGCCAGCAGCTTCTACGCAGGGCTGGCCGATACGCAGTATTTT. Amino acids: CASSFYAGLADTQYF. The chain recombines TRBV7-9 with TRBJ2-3, with D possibly matching TRBD1 (5 bases). Trimming pared 3 bases from V and 6 bases from J, leaving 16 bases between. Germline V gene lookup returns CDR1 SEHNR and CDR2 FQNEAQ (reference sequence). The CDR3 covers 15 residues.

The chain combines TRBV28 with TRBJ2-7; 10 bases align to TRBD1. CDR1 is MDHEN and CDR2 is SYDVKM in the germline V gene. The CDR3 is 15 residues long. Losses at the gene ends were 5 bases for V and 4 bases for J; bases not matched to a gene: 8. This CDR3 is CASSKTRDRGYEQYF. The CDR3 region has the DNA TGTGCCAGCAGTAAAACCCGGGACAGGGGTTACGAGCAGTACTTC.

The chain couples TRBV6-5 to TRBJ1-2; 7 bases are a match to TRBD1. The CDR3 sequence is 13 residues long. Germline lookup yields CDR1 MNHEY and CDR2 SVGAGI. The ends lost 4 bases at V and 4 bases at J; junction bases unmatched: 3. The CDR3 DNA reads as TGTGCCAGCAGTTCCCAGGGGGGCTATGGCTACACCTTC. Its protein is CASSSQGGYGYTF.

This clone was counted once. The chain couples TRBV7-2 to TRBJ1-5; 9 bases agree with TRBD1. The CDR3 runs to 16 residues. V trimming: 2 bases; J trimming: 2 bases; junction bases outside the gene matches: 4. Germline V lookup: CDR1 SGHTA, CDR2 FQGNSA. CDR3 nucleotide sequence: TGTGCCAGCAGCTTATGGGGACAGGGAGGCAATCAGCCCCAGCATTTT. This encodes CASSLWGQGGNQPQHF.

V usage is TRBV5-6 and J usage is TRBJ2-7, with D maybe TRBD2 (5 bases). The germline CDR1 and CDR2 sequences are SGHDT and YYEEEE. The CDR3 contains 12 residues. V shed 4 bases and J shed 13 bases, with 18 bases lying between them. The CDR3 nucleotides are TGTGCCAGCAGCCCACCTAGGTGGGAGCGCTACTTC. Translation: CASSPPRWERYF.

The chain recombines TRBV11-2 with TRBJ2-5; 7 positions agree with TRBD1. The CDR3 length is 14 residues. Germline-derived CDR1 and CDR2 are SGHAT and FQNNGV. Trimming at V came to 4 bases and at J to 2 bases, leaving 4 bases not matched to a gene. CDR3 nucleotides: TGTGCCAGCAGCTATGGGACAGCACAAGAGACCCAGTACTTC. Translating gives CASSYGTAQETQYF.

This clone was observed a single time. CDR3 in amino acids: CASSLINTEAFF. CDR3 nucleotide sequence: TGTGCCAGCAGCCTAATCAACACTGAAGCTTTCTTT. The V call is TRBV7-2, the J call TRBJ1-1; D is undetermined. The CDR3 spans 12 residues. The germline CDR1 and CDR2 sequences are SGHTA and FQGNSA. The V gene lost 5 bases and the J gene lost 2 bases, with 6 bases spanning the gap.

The chain uses TRBV6-6 and TRBJ2-1; 10 bases line up with TRBD1. Germline V CDR1 and CDR2: MNHNY, SVGAGI (reference sequence). The V segment lost 0 bases and the J segment 7 bases; nucleotides outside the gene matches: 6. The CDR3 loop spans 16 amino acids. CDR3 region: CASSYSAGTGENEQFF. Written as DNA, the CDR3 is TGTGCCAGCAGTTACTCGGCCGGGACAGGGGAAAATGAGCAGTTCTTC.